This T cell receptor beta chain was documented in a study of T cell responses to AZD1222 COVID-19 vaccine. Overall study: Pooled together were second doses at about 4 or about 12 weeks. Study outcomes and limitations: Clonal diversity may have been underestimated, and the donors were mostly white British, with more females than males. Recipients of AZD1222 seropositive at baseline numbered only 5 or 6. Spike-specific TCR breadth and depth grew following two AZD1222 doses.

As for this clone: The antigen remains undetermined.

The assay was immunoSEQ multiplex PCR, and TCRdb's table has in-frame clones only and misses some. The table shows about 150,000 clones, with roughly 85% occurring only once. The clonotype comes from an adult in good health. The source material was peripheral blood, sampled on day 0 of AZD1222 vaccination.

CDR3 residues: CASSNLGGGVSYEQYF. In nucleotides, the CDR3 is TGTGCCAGCAGCAATTTGGGCGGGGGAGTCTCCTACGAGCAGTACTTC. The gene calls are TRBV5-4 and TRBJ2-7; TRBD2 matches 7 bases. V dropped 4 bases and J dropped 0; count of bases not matched to a gene: 10. The CDR3 is made up of 16 amino acids. Germline-derived CDR1 and CDR2 are SGHNT and YYREEE (reference sequence).